Sequencing of this T cell receptor beta chain was carried out in a study of blood T cell repertoires in COVID-19. TCRdb's table, derived via immunoSEQ multiplex PCR, lists solely in-frame clones and lacks some. The sample carries fewer than 350,000 clones, approximately 86% recorded once. The sequence derives from a woman between 70 and 85 years old with COVID-19, enrolled during active disease. The specimen sequenced was peripheral blood.

The CDR3 here is CAIRGGQGILTEAFF. CDR3 coding DNA: TGTGCCATCAGGGGGGGACAGGGAATTTTGACTGAAGCTTTCTTT. The chain is built from TRBV10-3 and TRBJ1-1; TRBD1 agrees at 9 bases. The germline CDR1 and CDR2 sequences are ENHRY and SYGVKD. CDR3 length: 15 residues. J was trimmed by 5 bases and V by 6 bases; bases with no gene match: 10.